Listed below are T cell receptor beta chains from one sample, sequenced in a study of CD8 T cells in ankylosing spondylitis. TCRdb redid the calling of the 5' RACE reads with MiXCR, one entry per CDR3 protein. Seen here are 200,000 or so distinct CDR3 sequences, under 30% observed once, and the top ten hold under 8%. The source material was blood, either unsorted or a sorted T cell fraction (not recorded which). The receptors were sampled from a male donor with ankylosing spondylitis or in good health (not recorded which). Each CDR3 is given with its conserved first and last residue. The order of the fields is V gene, clone size, J gene, D gene, CDR3 protein, CDR3 DNA. The D gene is left open where the match is weak. Size values are once, few and many counts, or a class for expanded clones, and some rows have none.

>TRBV28|-|TRBJ2-1|TRBD2
CASSSSSGIKQFF
TGTGCCAGCAGTTCGTCTAGCGGAATAAAGCAGTTCTTC
>TRBV5-5|many|TRBJ2-2|-
CASSLVGHTGELFF
TGTGCCAGCAGCTTGGTCGGCCACACCGGGGAGCTGTTTTTT
>TRBV29-1|many|TRBJ2-7|TRBD2
CSVVSGSLGEQYF
TGCAGCGTTGTTAGCGGGAGTCTTGGGGAGCAGTACTTC
>TRBV5-1|many|TRBJ2-1|-
CASSLGASSAYNEQFF
TGCGCCAGCAGCTTGGGGGCTAGCAGTGCCTACAATGAGCAGTTCTTC
>TRBV20-1|-|TRBJ2-3|-
CSARDSRASTDTQYF
TGCAGTGCTAGAGATAGCCGGGCTAGCACAGATACGCAGTATTTT
>TRBV7-2|-|TRBJ1-3|TRBD1
CASTTGQGFSGNTIYF
TGTGCCAGCACCACCGGACAGGGCTTCTCTGGAAACACCATATATTTT
>TRBV20-1|few|TRBJ2-7|TRBD2
CSARDRSASGTVDF
TGCAGTGCTAGAGATCGGTCGGCTAGCGGTACCGTTGACTTC
>TRBV21-1|many|TRBJ1-5|-
CASSTPVKADTYRGNQPQHF
TGTGCCAGCAGCACCCCCGTTAAAGCGGACACGTATAGGGGCAATCAGCCCCAGCATTTT
>TRBV5-1|many|TRBJ1-4|TRBD1
CASSKGTGGSEKLFF
TGCGCCAGCAGCAAGGGGACAGGGGGAAGTGAAAAACTGTTTTTT
>TRBV29-1|few|TRBJ2-3|TRBD1
CSVRQGALSTDTQYF
TGCAGCGTCAGACAGGGGGCATTAAGCACAGATACGCAGTATTTT
>TRBV20-1|-|TRBJ1-2|-
CSARKDSDGYTF
TGCAGTGCTAGAAAAGACAGTGATGGCTACACCTTC
>TRBV20-1|many|TRBJ2-2|-
CSTTRWGELFF
TGCAGTACCACCAGGTGGGGGGAGCTGTTTTTT
>TRBV6-5|few|TRBJ2-2|TRBD2
CASSLGGVRTGELFF
TGTGCCAGCAGTTTGGGGGGGGTAAGAACCGGGGAGCTGTTTTTT
>TRBV7-6|-|TRBJ1-6|-
CASSLDVVKGRIYNSPLHF
TGTGCCAGCAGCTTAGACGTGGTTAAAGGACGGATCTATAATTCACCCCTCCACTTT
>TRBV10-1|-|TRBJ1-6|TRBD1
CASSGTAYNSPLHF
TGCGCCAGCAGCGGGACAGCTTATAATTCACCCCTCCACTTT
>TRBV6-1|many|TRBJ2-3|-
CASSIRVGTDTQYF
TGTGCCAGCAGTATCAGGGTGGGGACAGATACGCAGTATTTT
>TRBV6-1|-|TRBJ1-5|TRBD1
CASSPKTGPIRNQPQHF
TGTGCCAGCAGTCCTAAGACAGGGCCCATACGCAATCAGCCCCAGCATTTT
>TRBV12-3/TRBV12-4|many|TRBJ2-3|TRBD1
CASSPETGTGIPTDTQYF
TGTGCCAGCAGTCCCGAAACCGGGACAGGGATCCCCACAGATACGCAGTATTTT
>TRBV5-6|few|TRBJ2-5|-
CASSLEGAGWQETQYF
TGTGCCAGCAGCTTGGAAGGGGCAGGGTGGCAAGAGACCCAGTACTTC
>TRBV4-1|many|TRBJ2-2|-
CASSQDRVGRAGELFF
TGCGCCAGCAGCCAAGATAGGGTGGGACGAGCCGGGGAGCTGTTTTTT
>TRBV5-6|many|TRBJ2-5|-
CASSSNRVGETQYF
TGTGCCAGCAGCTCAAACAGGGTTGGGGAGACCCAGTACTTC
>TRBV6-2/TRBV6-3|many|TRBJ2-7|-
CASSRIHEQYF
TGTGCCAGCAGCCGTATACACGAGCAGTACTTC
>TRBV20-1|many|TRBJ2-3|TRBD2
CSAEMVAGVKDTQYF
TGCAGTGCTGAGATGGTAGCGGGAGTAAAAGATACGCAGTATTTT
>TRBV9|many|TRBJ2-4|TRBD2
CARPGLALAKNIQYF
TGTGCCCGCCCAGGACTAGCGCTAGCCAAAAACATTCAGTACTTC
>TRBV5-1|-|TRBJ2-3|TRBD1
CASSSMDRALDTQYF
TGCGCCAGCAGCTCAATGGACAGGGCTTTAGATACGCAGTATTTT
>TRBV20-1|few|TRBJ1-5|-
CSARQANQPQHF
TGCAGTGCTAGACAGGCGAATCAGCCCCAGCATTTT
>TRBV7-6|many|TRBJ2-1|TRBD2
CASSLERTSGEQFF
TGTGCCAGCAGCTTAGAGAGGACTAGCGGGGAGCAGTTCTTC
>TRBV7-6|-|TRBJ2-7|-
CASSFEGNYEQYF
TGTGCCAGCAGCTTCGAGGGGAACTACGAGCAGTACTTC
>TRBV20-1|many|TRBJ2-7|TRBD2
CSAEESGRNEQYF
TGCAGTGCAGAAGAAAGCGGGAGAAACGAGCAGTACTTC
>TRBV28|many|TRBJ2-7|-
CASSPPGSSYEQYF
TGTGCCAGCAGTCCCCCCGGCAGTTCCTACGAGCAGTACTTC
>TRBV4-1|many|TRBJ2-1|-
CASSQAVGVTEQFF
TGCGCCAGCAGCCAAGCGGTGGGCGTGACAGAGCAGTTCTTC
>TRBV2|-|TRBJ1-2|-
CASSVREESGYTF
TGTGCCAGCAGTGTCAGGGAAGAGAGTGGCTACACCTTC
>TRBV20-1|-|TRBJ2-6|-
CSAEGEVGANVLTF
TGCAGTGCCGAGGGGGAAGTGGGGGCCAACGTCCTGACTTTC
>TRBV20-1|few|TRBJ2-5|TRBD2
CSARSLAAKETQYF
TGCAGTGCTAGATCCCTAGCGGCAAAAGAGACCCAGTACTTC
>TRBV20-1|many|TRBJ1-5|-
CSARISGNQPQHF
TGCAGTGCTAGAATCAGCGGCAATCAGCCCCAGCATTTT
>TRBV25-1|-|TRBJ2-5|TRBD1
CASSEMAGGLETQYF
TGTGCCAGCAGTGAAATGGCAGGGGGCCTCGAGACCCAGTACTTC
>TRBV2|many|TRBJ1-3|-
CASSEGAAGNTIYF
TGTGCCAGCAGTGAAGGCGCAGCTGGAAACACCATATATTTT
>TRBV11-2|many|TRBJ1-4|-
CASSPSSGAPGKLFF
TGTGCCAGCAGCCCCAGCTCCGGGGCTCCCGGGAAACTGTTTTTT
>TRBV5-1|-|TRBJ2-7|TRBD2
CASRLTSGSWYEQYF
TGCGCCAGCAGGTTGACTAGCGGGAGTTGGTACGAGCAGTACTTC
>TRBV13|few|TRBJ2-3|-
CASSLTPLREMDTQYF
TGTGCCAGCAGCTTAACCCCCTTGAGGGAGATGGATACGCAGTATTTT
>TRBV5-1|-|TRBJ2-7|-
CASSPQDGSYEQYF
TGCGCCAGCAGCCCCCAAGACGGGTCCTACGAGCAGTACTTC
>TRBV12-3/TRBV12-4|once|TRBJ1-5|-
CASSFGGQNQPQHF
TGTGCCAGCAGTTTTGGGGGGCAGAATCAGCCCCAGCATTTT
>TRBV28|many|TRBJ2-7|-
CASSRYEQYF
TGTGCCAGCAGTCGCTACGAGCAGTACTTC
>TRBV30|few|TRBJ2-5|-
CAWRRETQYF
TGTGCCTGGAGACGAGAGACCCAGTACTTC
>TRBV9|many|TRBJ1-1|-
CASSAGTLNTEAFF
TGTGCCAGCAGCGCAGGGACGTTGAACACTGAAGCTTTCTTT